The next 24 T cell receptor beta chains were all read from a single sample in a study of long-term antiretroviral therapy in people with HIV. This was the immunoSEQ v3.0 assay at survey level. TCRdb's copy holds only in-frame clones and misses some; the assay was immunoSEQ multiplex PCR. The data show fewer than 20,000 clones, 85% seen once. Source: unsorted PBMCs, taken 0.5 years after starting antiretroviral therapy. The receptors were sampled from a woman in her 40s with HIV.

J is TRBJ1-5 and V is TRBV6-5; TRBD1 agrees at 8 bases. CDR1 is MNHEY, CDR2 SVGAGI, per germline. Germline trimming cut 6 bases from V and 6 bases from J; bases unmatched to any gene: 4. This CDR3 contains 13 residues. DNA for the CDR3: TGTGCCAGCAGGACAGGGGTAGGTCAGCCCCAGCATTTT. It codes for CASRTGVGQPQHF.

V and J are TRBV6-6 and TRBJ1-5; D is unclear. Trimming removed 2 bases from V and 2 bases from J, with 13 bases in between. The germline CDR1 and CDR2 sequences are MNHNY and SVGAGI (reference sequence). This CDR3 contains 16 residues. CDR3 in DNA: TGTGCCAGCAGTTACGAGGGCCCGTACGGCAATCAGCCCCAGCATTTT. Encoded protein: CASSYEGPYGNQPQHF.

On this clone: At one end, the junction sequence differs from germline, possibly due to a read error. The J gene is TRBJ1-2, the V gene TRBV27, with 12 bases aligning to TRBD1. Germline V CDR1 and CDR2: MNHEY, SMNVEV (reference sequence). This CDR3 has 15 amino acids. CDR3 DNA sequence: TGTGCCAGCAGTTTATTAGCCGGGACAGGGGGCCGCGGGGGTTTC. Its protein product is CASSLLAGTGGRGGF.

This sequence joins TRBV28 and TRBJ1-2; maybe TRBD1 (6 bases). Trimming stripped 2 bases from V and 2 bases from J, with 21 bases between. This CDR3 is built from 18 residues. CDR1 and CDR2 from the germline V gene are MDHEN and SYDVKM. CDR3 bases: TGTGCCAGCAGTTTAATCCTTAGGGGGGGCCTACTCAACTATGGCTACACCTTC. The encoded protein is CASSLILRGGLLNYGYTF.

This rearrangement joins TRBV7-8 to TRBJ1-1, with D perhaps matching TRBD1 (5 bases). V shed 2 bases and J shed 5 bases, with 9 bases lying between them. In germline, CDR1 is SGHVS, CDR2 FQNEAQ. The CDR3 runs to 13 residues. CDR3 in DNA: TGTGCCAGCAGCTTAAGGGAGGGGACTGAAGCTTTCTTT. Encoded protein: CASSLREGTEAFF.

V and J are TRBV5-1 and TRBJ1-4, with D uncertain. V lost 0 bases to trimming and J lost 4 bases, with 7 bases between them. The germline CDR1 and CDR2 sequences are SGHRS and YFSETQ. This CDR3 is built from 14 residues. The CDR3 here is CASSLGHGNEKLFF. The CDR3 coding sequence is TGCGCCAGCAGCTTGGGTCACGGTAATGAAAAACTGTTTTTT. Complete variable domain (other parts from reference TRBV5-1 and TRBJ1-4): KAGVTQTPRYLIKTRGQQVTLSCSPISGHRSVSWYQQTPGQGLQFLFEYFSETQRNKGNFPGRFSGRQFSNSRSEMNVSTLELGDSALYLCASSLGHGNEKLFFGSGTQLSVL.

The genes are TRBV28 and TRBJ2-5; D gene ambiguous. The CDR3 totals 13 residues. Trimming stripped 5 bases from V and 7 bases from J, with 14 bases between. Looked up from germline, CDR1 is MDHEN and CDR2 is SYDVKM. CDR3: CASSPQPIGTQYF. CDR3 DNA: TGTGCCAGCAGTCCCCAGCCTATAGGGACCCAGTACTTC.

The genes are TRBV19 and TRBJ2-1, with D perhaps TRBD1 (5 bases). The V end lost 3 bases, the J end lost 12 bases, and 18 bases lay between the germline ends. Germline assignment: CDR1 LNHDA and CDR2 SQIVND (reference sequence). The CDR3 is 14 residues long. The CDR3 protein is CASSMGQGTNGQFF. CDR3 DNA: TGTGCCAGTAGTATGGGCCAGGGTACCAACGGGCAGTTCTTC.

In this sample, this clone turned up a few times. The gene calls are TRBV6-1 and TRBJ2-7; 7 nucleotides align to TRBD1. The germline V gene has CDR1 MNHNS and CDR2 SASEGT. The CDR3 loop spans 12 amino acids. After removal of 5 bases from V and 6 bases from J, the junction contained 4 bases not matched to a gene. The CDR3 nucleotides read TGTGCCAGCAGTCGACAGGGTCGCGAGCAGTACTTC. Its translation: CASSRQGREQYF.

The chain has TRBV4-2 and TRBJ2-7; possible D gene TRBD2, 6 bases. V lost 1 base to trimming and J lost 10 bases, with 17 bases between them. The germline gives CDR1 LGHNA, CDR2 YNFKEQ. CDR3 size: 14 residues. Written as DNA, the CDR3 is TGTGCCAGCAGCCAAGGGATTTTCGGCGGACTACAGTACTTC. Translating gives CASSQGIFGGLQYF.

V gene TRBV19 combines with J gene TRBJ1-3; TRBD1 matches 9 bases. The trim removed 3 bases at V and 2 bases at J, leaving 5 bases unmatched. The CDR3 extends over 16 amino acids. The germline V gene has CDR1 LNHDA and CDR2 SQIVND (reference sequence). The CDR3, as DNA: TGTGCCAGTAGTATCCCGGGGACAGGGACTGGAAACACCATATATTTT. Translation gives CASSIPGTGTGNTIYF.

Notes on this clone: At one boundary the junction diverges from the germline segment, which might be a read error. The rearrangement links TRBV7-2 to TRBJ2-2, with TRBD2 matching over 9 bases. This CDR3 is 16 amino acids long. Germline V gene sequence: CDR1 SGHTA, CDR2 FQGNSA. The CDR3 nucleotides read TGTGCCAGCAGCTTAGTAGCGGGAGTGAACACCAGGGAGCTGTTTTTT. Translation: CASSLVAGVNTRELFF.

This rearrangement joins TRBV6-5 to TRBJ1-2, with TRBD1 identical over 10 bases. Trimming removed 4 bases from V and 1 base from J; junction bases left unmatched: 6. Germline loops: CDR1 MNHEY, CDR2 SVGAGI. This CDR3 has 16 residues. CDR3: CASSSSGTGVNYGYTF. CDR3 nucleotide sequence: TGTGCCAGCAGTTCCTCTGGGACAGGGGTTAACTATGGCTACACCTTC.

This clone was seen only once. This chain connects TRBV18 to TRBJ2-7, with TRBD2 matching over 8 bases. Germline CDR1 is KGHSH and CDR2 is LQKENI. Trimming removed 2 bases from V and 2 bases from J; junction bases left unmatched: 5. The CDR3 is 15 residues long. The CDR3: CASSPGISGAYEQYF. For the CDR3, the DNA is TGTGCCAGCTCACCAGGGATTAGCGGGGCCTACGAGCAGTACTTC.

The gene calls are TRBV6-5 and TRBJ2-5; D is ambiguous. This CDR3 has 13 amino acids. The V gene's germline CDR1 is MNHEY and CDR2 SVGAGI. Trimming took off 4 bases at V and 4 bases at J, with 10 bases between the two ends. The CDR3 protein is CASSSTVIETQYF. In DNA form, the CDR3 reads TGTGCCAGCAGTTCGACCGTAATAGAGACCCAGTACTTC.

The CDR3 DNA is TGTGCCAGCAGTGAAGCGTGGGAGACCCAGTACTTC. Amino acids: CASSEAWETQYF. The chain is built from TRBV6-1 and TRBJ2-5; D remains unclear. The CDR3 totals 12 residues. Trimming stripped 0 bases from V and 5 bases from J, with 4 bases between. CDR1 and CDR2 from the germline V gene are MNHNS and SASEGT.

The CDR3 is CTSSQATPGVAKNIQYF. The CDR3 nucleotides read TGCACCAGCAGCCAAGCAACTCCGGGCGTAGCCAAAAACATTCAGTACTTC. This rearrangement joins TRBV1 to TRBJ2-4. TRBV1 is a listed pseudogene. This CDR3 spans 17 amino acids.

This clone showed up just once. The rearrangement joins TRBV19 to TRBJ1-1, with TRBD1 matching 10 bases. The CDR3 has 14 residues. Looked up from germline, CDR1 is LNHDA and CDR2 is SQIVND (reference sequence). The V gene end was trimmed by 5 bases and the J gene end by 3 bases; junction bases not matched to a gene: 3. CDR3 loop: CASSPGQGYTEAFF. The CDR3 DNA follows: TGTGCCAGTAGTCCGGGACAGGGGTACACTGAAGCTTTCTTT. Drawing the rest from reference TRBV19 and TRBJ1-1, the complete variable domain is DGGITQSPKYLFRKEGQNVTLSCEQNLNHDAMYWYRQDPGQGLRLIYYSQIVNDFQKGDIAEGYSVSREKKESFPLTVTSAQKNPTAFYLCASSPGQGYTEAFFGQGTRLTVV.

The CDR3 is CASKGGQVISPQHF. CDR3 DNA: TGTGCCAGCAAGGGGGGACAGGTAATCAGCCCCCAGCATTTT. This chain uses TRBV28 with TRBJ1-5; 8 nucleotides agree with TRBD1. Germline V gene lookup returns CDR1 MDHEN and CDR2 SYDVKM. The CDR3 has 14 amino acids. V lost 7 bases, J lost 10 bases, and 12 bases stayed unmatched.

The rearrangement joins TRBV7-9 to TRBJ2-1, with a possible D match to TRBD1 (6 bases). The germline V and J ends were trimmed by 2 bases and 1 base, with 9 bases remaining between them. This CDR3 contains 15 residues. Germline loops: CDR1 SEHNR, CDR2 FQNEAQ (reference sequence). CDR3 nucleotide sequence: TGTGCCAGCAGCTTATCCGGGACATCCTACAATGAGCAGTTCTTC. Protein product: CASSLSGTSYNEQFF.

The chain has TRBV28 and TRBJ1-4; a possible D gene is TRBD1 (6 bases). The CDR3 consists of 12 residues. The germline V and J ends were trimmed by 6 bases and 8 bases, with 10 bases remaining between them. Germline V gene lookup returns CDR1 MDHEN and CDR2 SYDVKM. CDR3 sequence: CASSPGGEKLFF. The CDR3 DNA follows: TGTGCCAGCAGCCCCGGGGGCGAAAAACTGTTTTTT.

The genes are TRBV6-1 and TRBJ2-1; 11 bases match TRBD2. The J segment lost 5 bases and the V segment lost 1 base, leaving 1 base of the junction unmatched. Per the germline V gene, CDR1 is MNHNS and CDR2 is SASEGT. This CDR3 is 15 amino acids long. CDR3 sequence: CASSEGLAGHNEQFF. As DNA, the CDR3 is TGTGCCAGCAGTGAAGGACTAGCGGGGCACAATGAGCAGTTCTTC.

The V and J genes are TRBV5-1 and TRBJ2-1, with TRBD2 as a possible D gene (6 bases). This CDR3 region has 15 residues. The germline CDR1 and CDR2 sequences are SGHRS and YFSETQ. V lost 3 bases and J lost 3, with 13 bases in between. The CDR3 is CASSSPGLNYNEQFF. In DNA form, the CDR3 reads TGCGCCAGCAGCTCCCCGGGACTTAACTACAATGAGCAGTTCTTC.

This clone was picked up one time. The chain recombines TRBV15 with TRBJ2-1; TRBD2 agrees at 7 bases. CDR3 size: 18 residues. With V trimmed by 0 bases and J by 4 bases, 12 bases remained unmatched. CDR1 LNHNV and CDR2 YYDKDF come from the germline V gene (reference sequence). DNA for the CDR3: TGTGCCACCAGCAGAGATCAGGGAGCGGGATTTGCGTACAATGAGCAGTTCTTC. As protein: CATSRDQGAGFAYNEQFF.